Reported below is one TCR beta chain. The antigen is undetermined. The V end was cut by 6 bases, the J end by 5 bases, with 16 bases between. This CDR3 is built from 14 residues. CDR1 is SNHLY and CDR2 is FYNNEI in the germline V gene. No infections or other immune events were documented during collection. Here immunoSEQ multiplex PCR was the method, and the copy in TCRdb shows in-frame clones only, minus some. The sample carries tens of thousands of clones, around 86% recorded once. This specimen comes from a study of identifying expanded T cells in peripheral blood. Study observations and caveats: About 1.2 clones differed between technical replicates, versus approximately 16 and 20 over time. Roughly two-week clone count variance significantly increased as total template count grew.

The rearrangement joins TRBV2 to TRBJ1-2, with D possibly being TRBD1 (6 bases). The sequence derives from a person aged 18 to 75 in good health. What was sequenced was blood. CDR3 nucleotides: TGTGCCAGCAGGGGGACACCCGGAGGGTATGGCTACACCTTC. This sequence encodes CASRGTPGGYGYTF.